A selection of T cell receptor beta chains follows, all from one sample in a study of T cells in Graves' hyperthyroidism and ophthalmopathy. TCRdb re-analysed the multiplex PCR reads in MiXCR, keeping a single row per CDR3 protein. The table lists 350,000 to 450,000 distinct CDR3 sequences, roughly 15% of them singletons. Material for sequencing was blood. The receptors originated from a woman aged 25-40 years with Graves' hyperthyroidism that later progressed to Graves' ophthalmopathy. CDR3s include the opening cysteine and the closing phenylalanine or tryptophan. The D gene is left open where the match is weak. A clone size is listed for some rows: how often the clone was seen (once, few, many), or a class if it is expanded.

V gene	D gene	J gene	clone size	CDR3 DNA	CDR3 protein
TRBV2	TRBD1	TRBJ2-3	-	TGTGCCAGCAGTGTGGCCGGGACAGGGGCCTCAGATACGCAGTATTTT	CASSVAGTGASDTQYF
TRBV3-1	-	TRBJ2-1	many	TGTGCCAGCAGCCACCCTGAGACCCATACCTACAATGAGCAGTTCTTC	CASSHPETHTYNEQFF
TRBV24-1	TRBD2	TRBJ2-2	many	TGTGCCACCAGTGACCCGGGACTAGCGGGGTCCGGGGAGCTGTTTTTT	CATSDPGLAGSGELFF
TRBV6-1	TRBD2	TRBJ2-3	few	TGTGCCAGCAGTGAAGTCTTACTAGCGGGGGGAGATACGCAGTATTTT	CASSEVLLAGGDTQYF
TRBV18	-	TRBJ1-1	many	TGTGCCAGCTTTGACAGAATAAACACTGAAGCTTTCTTT	CASFDRINTEAFF
TRBV7-8	-	TRBJ2-5	many	TGTGCCAGCAGCCTAGGTCGGATAGGTGAAGAGACCCAGTACTTC	CASSLGRIGEETQYF
TRBV29-1	-	TRBJ2-1	-	TGCAGCGTAACGGAGGGCTCATATGAGCAGTTCTTC	CSVTEGSYEQFF
TRBV11-2	-	TRBJ2-5	many	TGTGCCAGCAGCTTAGGGGGAGTCGGAGAGACCCAGTACTTC	CASSLGGVGETQYF
TRBV6-5	TRBD1	TRBJ1-2	few	TGTGCCAGCAGCTACGGACAGGAATATGGCTACACCTTC	CASSYGQEYGYTF
TRBV6-1	-	TRBJ1-5	many	TGTGCCAGCAGCGAAGGGTACGGGACGGATAATCAGCCCCAGCATTTT	CASSEGYGTDNQPQHF
TRBV13	-	TRBJ2-1	many	TGTGCCAGCAGCTTAGGCGGGAGTATCTACAATGAGCAGTTCTTC	CASSLGGSIYNEQFF
TRBV2	-	TRBJ2-7	many	TGTGCCAGCCCCACGGGTGGCGGGTCCTACGAGCAGTACTTC	CASPTGGGSYEQYF